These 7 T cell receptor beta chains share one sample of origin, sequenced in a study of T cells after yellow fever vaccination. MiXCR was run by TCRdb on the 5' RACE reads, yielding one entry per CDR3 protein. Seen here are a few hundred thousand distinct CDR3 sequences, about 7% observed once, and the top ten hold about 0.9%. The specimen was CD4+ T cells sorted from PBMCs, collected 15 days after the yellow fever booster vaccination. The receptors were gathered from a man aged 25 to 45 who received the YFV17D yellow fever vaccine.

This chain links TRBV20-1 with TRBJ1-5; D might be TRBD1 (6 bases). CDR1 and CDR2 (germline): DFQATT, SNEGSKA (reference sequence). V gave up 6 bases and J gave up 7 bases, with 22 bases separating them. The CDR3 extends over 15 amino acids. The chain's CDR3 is CSAATRDNSGQPQHF. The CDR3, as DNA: TGCAGTGCCGCAACCCGGGACAACTCCGGCCAGCCCCAGCATTTT.

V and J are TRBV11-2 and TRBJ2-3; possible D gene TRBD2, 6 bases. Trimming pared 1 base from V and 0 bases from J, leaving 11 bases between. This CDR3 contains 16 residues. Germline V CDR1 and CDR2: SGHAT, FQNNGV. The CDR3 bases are TGTGCCAGCAGCTTAGTTCCCGGGACTAGCACAGATACGCAGTATTTT. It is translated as CASSLVPGTSTDTQYF.

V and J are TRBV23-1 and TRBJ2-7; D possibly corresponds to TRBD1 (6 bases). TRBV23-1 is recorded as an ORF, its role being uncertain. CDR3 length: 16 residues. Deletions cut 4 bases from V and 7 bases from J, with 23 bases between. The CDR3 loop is CASSLIWDIHFGEQYF. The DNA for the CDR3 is TGCGCCAGCAGTCTGATATGGGACATCCACTTCGGGGAGCAGTACTTC.

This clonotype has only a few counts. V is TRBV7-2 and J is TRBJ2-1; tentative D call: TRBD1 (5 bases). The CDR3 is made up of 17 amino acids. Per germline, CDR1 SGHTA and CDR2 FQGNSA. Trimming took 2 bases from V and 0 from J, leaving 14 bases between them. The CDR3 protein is CASSLIGASYSYNEQFF. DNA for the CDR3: TGTGCCAGCAGCTTAATAGGGGCATCTTACTCCTACAATGAGCAGTTCTTC. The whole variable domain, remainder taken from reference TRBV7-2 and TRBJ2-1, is GAGVSQSPSNKVTEKGKDVELRCDPISGHTALYWYRQSLGQGLEFLIYFQGNSAPDKSGLPSDRFSAERTGGSVSTLTIQRTQQEDSAVYLCASSLIGASYSYNEQFFGPGTRLTVL.

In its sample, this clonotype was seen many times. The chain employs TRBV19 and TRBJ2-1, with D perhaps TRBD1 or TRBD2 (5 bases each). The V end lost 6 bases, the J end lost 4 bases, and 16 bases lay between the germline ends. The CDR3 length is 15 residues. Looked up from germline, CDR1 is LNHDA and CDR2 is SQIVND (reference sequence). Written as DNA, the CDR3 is TGTGCCAGTAGGAACCTCGGGGACGGTTACAATGAGCAGTTCTTC. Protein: CASRNLGDGYNEQFF.

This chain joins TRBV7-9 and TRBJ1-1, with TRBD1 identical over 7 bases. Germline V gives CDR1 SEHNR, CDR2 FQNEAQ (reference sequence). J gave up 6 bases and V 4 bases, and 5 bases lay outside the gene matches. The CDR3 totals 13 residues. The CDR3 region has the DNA TGTGCCAGCAGCTCCCAGGGGGGCCCTGAAGCTTTCTTT. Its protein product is CASSSQGGPEAFF.

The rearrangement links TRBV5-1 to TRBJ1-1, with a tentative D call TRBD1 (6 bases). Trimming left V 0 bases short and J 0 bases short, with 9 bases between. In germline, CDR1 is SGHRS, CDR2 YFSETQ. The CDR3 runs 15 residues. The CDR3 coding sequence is TGCGCCAGCAGCTTGGCGGGGGCCGTGAACACTGAAGCTTTCTTT. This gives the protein CASSLAGAVNTEAFF.